This passage covers 18 T cell receptor beta chains from one sample sequenced in a study of T cell repertoires in cytomegalovirus infection (dated by TCRdb to between 2017 and 2020). Per the publication, the treatment or condition label means: in vitro stimulation with specific CMV peptide epitopes to enrich CMV-specific T cells. Their target antigens are unknown. The reads were generated on an Illumina HiSeq 1500. TCRdb redid the processing of the public reads, applying fastp at Q25 and MiXCR, and retained in-frame beta chains. Each entry is one CDR3 protein sequence, shown with its most common DNA and genes. Across this sample there are roughly 340,000 distinct CDR3 sequences, with around 29% seen only once. Clones ranked in the top ten supply over 15% of the sample. Sequencing was performed on cultured PBMCs, taken from culture after CMV antigen stimulation. The receptors stem from a human donor in good health (CMV status not recorded). Some clones in this sample may be carry-over from other donors' samples.

The chain joins TRBV4-1 to TRBJ1-2; 8 nucleotides match TRBD1. The trim removed 1 base at V and 4 bases at J, leaving 5 bases unmatched. This CDR3 spans 15 amino acids. Germline loops: CDR1 MGHRA, CDR2 YSYEKL. CDR3 in amino acids: CASSQAGGLGYGYTF. For the CDR3, the DNA is TGCGCCAGCAGCCAAGCAGGGGGCCTCGGCTATGGCTACACCTTC.

The rearrangement joins TRBV2 to TRBJ2-2, with D maybe TRBD1 (6 bases). V was clipped by 8 bases and J by 2 bases, with 21 bases between them. Germline lookup yields CDR1 SNHLY and CDR2 FYNNEI. CDR3 length equals 17 residues. The DNA of the CDR3 is TGTGCCAGCTTATCGCTTGATGGACAGACTAACACCGGGGAGCTGTTTTTT. It is translated as CASLSLDGQTNTGELFF.

This clonotype has at least ten counts. The J gene is TRBJ1-2, the V gene TRBV7-3; D unclear. The CDR3 extends over 13 amino acids. Germline CDR1 reads SGHTA; CDR2 reads FQGTGA. The V end was cut by 3 bases, the J end by 3 bases, with 8 bases between. CDR3 loop: CASSLNTDYGYTF. The DNA of the CDR3 is TGTGCCAGCAGCTTGAACACGGACTATGGCTACACCTTC.

Written as DNA, the CDR3 is TGTGCCAGCAGTTTGGTCAAGGGCAGCACAGATACGCAGTATTTT. Protein sequence: CASSLVKGSTDTQYF. V is TRBV27 and J is TRBJ2-3; no firm D call. Trimming took 3 bases from V and 0 from J, leaving 10 bases between them. The CDR3 length is 15 residues. Germline loops: CDR1 MNHEY, CDR2 SMNVEV (reference sequence).

The chain is built from TRBV19 and TRBJ2-3; 11 bases fit TRBD2. With 6 bases clipped from V and 2 bases from J, the junction kept 4 bases outside the gene matches. Germline V gene lookup returns CDR1 LNHDA and CDR2 SQIVND (reference sequence). The CDR3 runs 15 residues. The chain's CDR3 is CASRGTSGFTDTQYF. For the CDR3, the DNA is TGTGCCAGTAGGGGGACTAGCGGATTCACAGATACGCAGTATTTT.

The rearrangement links TRBV6-2 or TRBV6-3 to TRBJ2-5; no definite D call. Germline V lookup: CDR1 MNHEY, CDR2 SVGEGT. CDR3 length equals 17 residues. The V gene lost 0 bases and the J gene lost 2 bases, with 16 bases spanning the gap. In DNA form, the CDR3 reads TGTGCCAGCAGTTACTCGATGGCGGCAGTAATACAAGAGACCCAGTACTTC. Translation: CASSYSMAAVIQETQYF.

The chain has TRBV5-1 and TRBJ2-3; D gene uncertain. This CDR3 contains 15 residues. The V end was cut by 7 bases, the J end by 2 bases, with 17 bases between. From germline, CDR1 is SGHRS and CDR2 YFSETQ. CDR3 coding DNA: TGCGCCAGCTCGGCCAGGAGCGCTTTCACAGATACGCAGTATTTT. Translation: CASSARSAFTDTQYF.

In this sample, this clonotype turned up many times. CDR3 region: CASSLGDGYNEQFF. The CDR3 region has the DNA TGTGCCAGCTCACTAGGGGACGGATACAATGAGCAGTTCTTC. The genes are TRBV13 and TRBJ2-1, with D possibly called TRBD1 or TRBD2 (5 bases each). The CDR3 contains 14 residues. Trimming took off 8 bases at V and 4 bases at J, with 15 bases between the two ends. Per germline, CDR1 PRHDT and CDR2 FYEKMQ (reference sequence).

This clonotype was counted a few times. The gene calls are TRBV5-1 and TRBJ1-1; D uncertain. Between the trimmed V and J ends, which lost 0 bases and 5 bases, there was a span of 14 bases. Germline assignment: CDR1 SGHRS and CDR2 YFSETQ. This CDR3 spans 15 amino acids. CDR3 amino acids: CASSLGSFGITEAFF. CDR3 nucleotide sequence: TGCGCCAGCAGCTTGGGTAGTTTCGGGATTACTGAAGCTTTCTTT.

The chain couples TRBV6-1 to TRBJ1-1; D is unresolved. Trimming removed 9 bases from V and 4 bases from J, with 15 bases in between. The CDR3 consists of 13 residues. Germline CDR1 MNHNS, CDR2 SASEGT. The CDR3 bases are TGTGCCAGTCAAAGGGAGGTTGGCACTGAAGCTTTCTTT. This sequence encodes CASQREVGTEAFF.

This clonotype was recorded a few times. This chain links TRBV7-9 with TRBJ2-7, with 7 bases identical to TRBD1. This CDR3 is built from 14 residues. CDR1 is SEHNR, CDR2 FQNEAQ, per germline (reference sequence). J gave up 3 bases and V 1 base, and 3 bases lay outside the gene matches. The CDR3 nucleotides read TGTGCCAGCAGCTTAGAAGGGGGCTACTACGAGCAGTACTTC. It translates to CASSLEGGYYEQYF.

The genes are TRBV27 and TRBJ1-1; D is undetermined. This CDR3 is 12 amino acids long. With 5 bases removed from V and 4 bases from J, the gap between germline ends came to 8 bases. Per the germline V gene, CDR1 is MNHEY and CDR2 is SMNVEV (reference sequence). CDR3 protein: CASSEGRTEAFF. The CDR3 DNA sequence: TGTGCCAGCAGTGAGGGTCGCACTGAAGCTTTCTTT.

This clonotype was picked up a small number of times. The chain links TRBV19 to TRBJ1-5; D not resolved. Trimming cost V 6 bases and J 0 bases, with 9 bases left between them. In germline, CDR1 is LNHDA, CDR2 SQIVND (reference sequence). This CDR3 region has 14 residues. CDR3 bases: TGTGCCAGTAGAATCGGTGGTAGCAATCAGCCCCAGCATTTT. Amino acid sequence: CASRIGGSNQPQHF. Full variable domain (missing parts from reference TRBV19 and TRBJ1-5): DGGITQSPKYLFRKEGQNVTLSCEQNLNHDAMYWYRQDPGQGLRLIYYSQIVNDFQKGDIAEGYSVSREKKESFPLTVTSAQKNPTAFYLCASRIGGSNQPQHFGDGTRLSIL.

The chain carries TRBV7-9 and TRBJ1-1; D possibly corresponds to TRBD1 (5 bases). Germline CDR1 is SEHNR and CDR2 is FQNEAQ (reference sequence). Trimming removed 4 bases at V and 2 bases at J, with 11 bases between. The CDR3 loop spans 14 amino acids. CDR3 sequence reads: CASSWGSANTEAFF. DNA of the CDR3: TGTGCCAGCAGCTGGGGCTCGGCCAACACTGAAGCTTTCTTT.

The chain joins TRBV19 to TRBJ1-5; D possibly corresponds to TRBD1 (6 bases). Germline V gives CDR1 LNHDA, CDR2 SQIVND (reference sequence). V lost 4 bases and J lost 3, with 13 bases in between. The CDR3 is made up of 15 amino acids. CDR3 bases: TGTGCCAGTAGTACAGGGGTCGACTTCAATCAGCCCCAGCATTTT. Encoded protein: CASSTGVDFNQPQHF. Full variable domain (rest looked up from reference TRBV19 and TRBJ1-5): DGGITQSPKYLFRKEGQNVTLSCEQNLNHDAMYWYRQDPGQGLRLIYYSQIVNDFQKGDIAEGYSVSREKKESFPLTVTSAQKNPTAFYLCASSTGVDFNQPQHFGDGTRLSIL.

V gene TRBV18 combines with J gene TRBJ2-5; D is unresolved. This CDR3 is built from 11 residues. V was clipped by 2 bases and J by 5 bases, with 3 bases between them. The germline V gene encodes CDR1 KGHSH and CDR2 LQKENI. The CDR3 loop reads CASSPDETQYF. The CDR3 DNA sequence: TGTGCCAGCTCACCAGACGAGACCCAGTACTTC.

The chain combines TRBV11-1 with TRBJ2-2, with 8 bases matching TRBD1. Germline trimming cut 8 bases from V and 3 bases from J; bases unmatched to any gene: 8. The CDR3 contains 15 residues. The V gene's germline CDR1 is SGHAT and CDR2 FQDESV (reference sequence). The CDR3 sequence: CASGRTGLYTGELFF. The DNA of the CDR3 is TGTGCCAGCGGCCGGACAGGGCTGTACACCGGGGAGCTGTTTTTT.

V is TRBV5-1 and J is TRBJ2-3, with 8 bases lining up with TRBD2. The germline CDR1 and CDR2 sequences are SGHRS and YFSETQ. The CDR3 extends over 16 amino acids. V trimming: 0 bases; J trimming: 1 base; junction bases outside the gene matches: 4. The CDR3 DNA sequence: TGCGCCAGCAGCTTGGGGAGTAGCGGGGGCACAGATACGCAGTATTTT. It yields the protein CASSLGSSGGTDTQYF.